This record covers a single T cell receptor (beta chain). TCRdb's copy holds only in-frame clones and misses some; the assay was immunoSEQ multiplex PCR. Of roughly 300,000 clones in the sample, 70% to 90% were seen once. The data derive from a study of blood T cell repertoires in COVID-19. Study at large: Italy, Spain and the United States were the sources of the convalescent and acute COVID-19 samples. In each case, the material was cDNA or gDNA derived from T cells, B-cell-depleted T cells, or PBMCs.

CDR1 and CDR2 (germline): SEHNR, FQNEAQ (reference sequence). V gave up 5 bases and J gave up 9 bases, with 14 bases separating them. CDR3 size: 13 residues. The material sequenced was PBMCs or T cells enriched from blood (not recorded which). The chain is built from TRBV7-9 and TRBJ2-1; tentative D call: TRBD1 (6 bases). The receptor's source is a woman aged 25 to 39 who had recovered from COVID-19. The CDR3 DNA sequence: TGTGCCAGCAGCCCACAGGGTTCCGGTGAGCAGTTCTTC. Translation: CASSPQGSGEQFF.